Below, 11 T cell receptor beta chains from the same sample are listed, as sequenced in a study of T cells expressing NK-cell markers. TCRdb reanalyzed the 5' RACE reads, giving one entry per CDR3 protein sequence and no DNA. The sample's table shows fewer than 550,000 distinct CDR3 sequences. Sequencing was carried out using blood T cells: a sorted CD56 or NKG2C T cell subset, CD4+ or CD8+ T cells, or bulk PBMC T cells (not recorded which). All receptors come from a woman aged 45-65 years in good health.

V usage is TRBV12-3 or TRBV12-4 and J usage is TRBJ2-1. The CDR3 extends over 15 amino acids. The chain's CDR3 is CASSILPTAFNEQFF.

This rearrangement joins TRBV11-2 to TRBJ2-1; TCRdb calls TRBD2, which cannot be checked without DNA. The CDR3 is 16 residues long. From germline, CDR1 is SGHAT and CDR2 FQNNGV. CDR3 residues: CASSLISSRGPNEQFF.

The chain combines TRBV12-3 or TRBV12-4 with TRBJ2-3; TCRdb lists TRBD1, though no DNA is available to test this call. The CDR3 sequence is 16 residues long. CDR3 protein: CASSLSARLYTDTQYF.

The CDR3 spells CASSFRDRSEKLFF. V is TRBV12-3 or TRBV12-4 and J is TRBJ1-4; checking the TCRdb D call of TRBD1 is not possible without DNA. This CDR3 is 14 amino acids long.

V is TRBV24-1 and J is TRBJ2-2; without DNA, the TCRdb call of TRBD2 cannot be checked. Per the germline V gene, CDR1 is KGHDR and CDR2 is SFDVKD. This CDR3 has 19 amino acids. CDR3 residues: CATSDFLKGSSLFTGELFF.

The chain combines TRBV7-9 with TRBJ2-2. Germline V gene data show CDR1 as SEHNR and CDR2 as FQNEAQ (reference sequence). CDR3 length equals 13 residues. CDR3 in amino acids: CASSWGGTGELFF.

The chain carries TRBV5-6 and TRBJ1-1. The V gene's germline CDR1 is SGHDT and CDR2 YYEEEE. This CDR3 comprises 14 residues. The CDR3 reads CASSPVGVNTEAFF.

The chain uses TRBV5-6 and TRBJ2-7; TCRdb's D call, TRBD2, is unchecked because there is no DNA. CDR1 SGHDT and CDR2 YYEEEE come from the germline V gene. This CDR3 region has 14 residues. CDR3 in amino acids: CASTFSGLAYEQYF.

The chain uses TRBV25-1 and TRBJ1-2; TCRdb gives TRBD1 as the D gene, but with no DNA this cannot be confirmed. The CDR3 totals 14 residues. The V gene's germline CDR1 is MGHDK and CDR2 SYGVNS. This CDR3 is CASSTGQGALGYTF.

The V call is TRBV6-5, the J call TRBJ2-3; TCRdb selects TRBD2, and the lack of DNA leaves this call unchecked. Germline V CDR1 and CDR2: MNHEY, SVGAGI. This CDR3 is built from 15 residues. CDR3 protein: CASRGSGSGGDTQYF.

The chain employs TRBV20-1 and TRBJ2-1; no DNA is available, so the TRBD2 call from TCRdb remains unchecked. The CDR3 totals 15 residues. Germline V gene sequence: CDR1 DFQATT, CDR2 SNEGSKA (reference sequence). CDR3 in amino acids: CSARDDIGPNNEQFF.